This T cell receptor (beta chain) was found in a study of blood T cells in healthy people across ages. The study, taken as a whole, reports: Both higher diversity and more naive CD4+ cells marked long-lived donors when set against aged donors.

For this clonotype: Its specificity is unknown.

Primed by a sample-barcoded 5' primer and a J-beta primer mix, a second PCR proceeded for roughly 6 to 12 cycles. TCRdb re-analysed the 5' RACE reads in MiXCR, keeping a single row per CDR3 protein. The sample lists hundreds of thousands of distinct CDR3 sequences, roughly 26% occurring once. The CDR3 totals 15 residues. V was cut by 6 bases and J by 4 bases, with 18 bases left in between. The germline CDR1 and CDR2 sequences are MDHEN and SYDVKM. The same sample was also studied in work on T cells of mothers and their children. From that paper: Maternal samples each gave over 9 million TCR beta CDR3 reads, and child samples roughly 3.3 million each. Slightly higher, non-significant overlap characterized related mother-child pairs relative to unrelated pairs.

The rearrangement uses TRBV28 and TRBJ1-2; D might be TRBD1 (6 bases). The specimen was blood. The receptor's source is a boy aged 5-17 years in good health. The CDR3 loop reads CASRVGAGLVYGYTF. The CDR3 coding sequence is TGTGCCAGCAGAGTGGGGGCTGGGCTGGTCTATGGCTACACCTTC.